Following are 19 T cell receptor beta chains from one sample sequenced in a study of blood T cells in healthy people across ages. The use of a sample-barcoded 5' primer and a J-beta primer mix characterized a second PCR of about 7 to 12 cycles. A single record per CDR3 protein comes from TCRdb applying MiXCR to the 5' RACE reads. The table shows 780,000 or so distinct CDR3 sequences, with about 53% occurring only once. Sequencing was done on a sample of blood. The receptors come from a man older than 75 in good health.

This clonotype was observed a few times. The rearrangement uses TRBV20-1 and TRBJ2-3; 7 bases agree with TRBD1. CDR3 length equals 14 residues. In germline, CDR1 is DFQATT, CDR2 SNEGSKA (reference sequence). V shed 5 bases and J 1 base; nucleotides not matched to a gene: 6. The CDR3 DNA is TGCAGTGCTGGGCGACAGGGCCGCACAGATACGCAGTATTTT. Encoded protein: CSAGRQGRTDTQYF.

The V and J genes are TRBV20-1 and TRBJ2-7; a weak D match, TRBD1 (5 bases). The V and J ends lost 2 bases and 2 bases respectively, with 16 bases between them. CDR1 and CDR2 from the germline V gene are DFQATT and SNEGSKA (reference sequence). CDR3 length: 15 amino acids. CDR3 residues: CSARSRAGPPYEQYF. For the CDR3, the DNA is TGCAGTGCTAGATCCAGGGCAGGTCCCCCCTACGAGCAGTACTTC.

The J gene is TRBJ2-3, the V gene TRBV6-5; 9 bases are a match to TRBD2. V lost 5 bases and J lost 14; bases outside the gene matches: 14. Germline values: CDR1 MNHEY, CDR2 SVGAGI. The CDR3 covers 14 residues. CDR3 nucleotides: TGTGCCAGCAGTCAGACTAGCGGAGGCAGATACGCGTATTTT. It encodes CASSQTSGGRYAYF.

The chain is built from TRBV21-1 and TRBJ2-1; the table calls TRBD2, which could not be checked here. TRBV21-1 is given as a pseudogene. The CDR3 has 17 amino acids. This CDR3 reads CASSRTSVKATYNEQFF. The CDR3 DNA sequence: TGTGCCAGCAGCAGGACTAGCGTAAAAGCTACCTACAATGAGCAGTTCTTC.

V and J are TRBV29-1 and TRBJ2-7; 7 bases match TRBD1. Germline trimming cut 6 bases from V and 2 bases from J; bases unmatched to any gene: 13. The CDR3 runs to 15 residues. The germline V gene has CDR1 SQVTM and CDR2 ANQGSEA. CDR3 region: CSVSQGVFGAYEQYF. The CDR3 nucleotides are TGCAGCGTCAGCCAGGGGGTGTTCGGCGCCTACGAGCAGTACTTC.

V and J are TRBV27 and TRBJ2-3; maybe TRBD2 (5 bases). Germline assignment: CDR1 MNHEY and CDR2 SMNVEV (reference sequence). This CDR3 comprises 16 residues. V was shortened by 6 bases and J by 14 bases, with 30 bases between the two germline ends. The CDR3, as DNA: TGTGCCAGCAGCTCTGAGGTGGAGGTGGGAAGCAGATACGCGTATTTT. Its protein product is CASSSEVEVGSRYAYF.

This clonotype appeared many times. The chain uses TRBV5-1 and TRBJ2-6, with D unresolved. The CDR3 spans 15 residues. V lost 0 bases and J lost 0, with 4 bases in between. Germline CDR1 and CDR2: SGHRS and YFSETQ. This CDR3 reads CASSLDGSGANVLTF. CDR3 in DNA: TGCGCCAGCAGCTTGGATGGCTCTGGGGCCAACGTCCTGACTTTC.

The rearrangement uses TRBV5-1 and TRBJ1-4; D may be TRBD1 (5 bases). This CDR3 region has 16 residues. Looked up from germline, CDR1 is SGHRS and CDR2 is YFSETQ. Trimming stripped 4 bases from V and 4 bases from J, with 17 bases between. CDR3 sequence: CASSPGVRPVNEKLFF. CDR3 sequence (DNA): TGCGCCAGCAGCCCGGGGGTCAGGCCTGTTAATGAAAAACTGTTTTTT.

With respect to this clonotype: This clone may be a read error of a much larger clone one base away. The chain combines TRBV13 with TRBJ2-5, with 9 bases that match TRBD2. The J call may not be correct, given that the DNA end is closer to TRBJ2-1. This CDR3 region has 18 residues. Germline values: CDR1 PRHDT, CDR2 FYEKMQ (reference sequence). In DNA, the CDR3 is TGTGCCAGCAGCTTAGAGGCTAGCGGGGCCTATCACCAAGAGACCCAGTTCTTC. It codes for CASSLEASGAYHQETQFF.

The chain employs TRBV28 and TRBJ2-7; TRBD1 matches at 9 bases. Losses at the gene ends were 5 bases for V and 2 bases for J; bases not matched to a gene: 7. This CDR3 comprises 15 residues. Germline loops: CDR1 MDHEN, CDR2 SYDVKM. In DNA form, the CDR3 reads TGTGCCAGCAGTATCCGGGACAGGGCTACCTACGAGCAGTACTTC. Translated, it gives CASSIRDRATYEQYF.

The chain carries TRBV10-3 and TRBJ1-1; TRBD1 matches 12 bases. CDR3 size: 17 residues. From germline, CDR1 is ENHRY and CDR2 SYGVKD. V gave up 0 bases and J gave up 4 bases; unmatched junction bases: 6. The CDR3 is CAISESGTGGVGTEAFF. Written as DNA, the CDR3 is TGTGCCATCAGTGAGTCTGGGACAGGGGGCGTCGGCACTGAAGCTTTCTTT.

The genes are TRBV7-6 and TRBJ1-5, with 7 bases identical to TRBD1. CDR1 and CDR2 (germline): SGHVS, FNYEAQ. V dropped 5 bases and J dropped 1; count of bases not matched to a gene: 5. The CDR3 has 15 amino acids. The CDR3 coding sequence is TGTGCCAGCAGCAAGGGGGCCGAGAGCAATCAGCCCCAGCATTTT. It encodes CASSKGAESNQPQHF.

Comments on this clonotype: A junction end diverges from the germline sequence, so it may reflect a read error. The V call is TRBV4-1, the J call TRBJ1-4; D remains unclear. The germline gives CDR1 MGHRA, CDR2 YSYEKL. The CDR3 contains 16 residues. The CDR3: CASSPRTDTAHEILFF. CDR3 DNA: TGCGCCAGCAGCCCCAGAACGGATACAGCCCATGAAATACTGTTTTTT.

V usage is TRBV29-1 and J usage is TRBJ1-2; possible D gene TRBD1, 6 bases. There are 12 residues in the CDR3. In germline, CDR1 is SQVTM, CDR2 ANQGSEA. CDR3 DNA sequence: TGCAGTTTCACAGGGACTAACTATGGCTACACCTTC. Translation gives CSFTGTNYGYTF.

This clonotype was counted between two and nine times. V usage is TRBV6-2 or TRBV6-3 and J usage is TRBJ2-7, with TRBD2 identical over 14 bases. V gave up 2 bases and J gave up 5 bases; unmatched junction bases: 2. The CDR3 is 15 amino acids. Germline values: CDR1 MNHEY, CDR2 SVGEGT. For the CDR3, the DNA is TGTGCCAGCAGTTACGGGACTAGCGGGAGTGACGAGCAGTACTTC. Translation gives CASSYGTSGSDEQYF.

This clonotype was seen only a few times. The chain recombines TRBV15 with TRBJ2-7, with D possibly TRBD1 on 5 matching bases. This CDR3 contains 13 residues. Trimming took 5 bases from V and 3 from J, leaving 11 bases between them. CDR1 and CDR2 from the germline V gene are LNHNV and YYDKDF (reference sequence). The CDR3 region is CATSLIDSYEQYF. CDR3 in DNA: TGTGCCACCAGCCTAATCGACAGCTACGAGCAGTACTTC.

This clonotype was recorded a few times. The V call is TRBV27, the J call TRBJ2-5; perhaps TRBD2 as D (6 bases). The CDR3 contains 16 residues. In germline, CDR1 is MNHEY, CDR2 SMNVEV (reference sequence). Trimming removed 0 bases from V and 4 bases from J, with 15 bases in between. CDR3 protein: CASSLSYPLGGETQYF. CDR3 nucleotides: TGTGCCAGCAGTTTATCCTACCCTTTGGGGGGAGAGACCCAGTACTTC.

Comments on this clonotype: An end of the junction does not agree with germline; a read error may underlie this. The J gene is TRBJ1-2, the V gene TRBV5-5, with D uncertain. This CDR3 has 14 amino acids. Looked up from germline, CDR1 is SGHKS and CDR2 is YYEKEE (reference sequence). The CDR3 DNA reads as TGTGCCAGCGGCTTCGAGACAAGCAACTATGGCTACACCTTC. It translates to CASGFETSNYGYTF. Based on the CDR3 plus reference TRBV5-5 and TRBJ1-2, the full variable domain is DAGVTQSPTHLIKTRGQQVTLRCSPISGHKSVSWYQQVLGQGPQFIFQYYEKEERGRGNFPDRFSARQFPNYSSELNVNALLLGDSALYLCASGFETSNYGYTFGSGTRLTVV.

This clonotype was seen only a few times. The chain uses TRBV27 and TRBJ2-7, with 8 bases lining up with TRBD2. The CDR3 runs 17 residues. V dropped 5 bases and J dropped 4; count of bases not matched to a gene: 16. Germline V gene lookup returns CDR1 MNHEY and CDR2 SMNVEV (reference sequence). CDR3: CASSPIPGLVAGYEQYF. Here the CDR3 DNA reads TGTGCCAGCAGTCCAATACCCGGGTTAGTAGCGGGATACGAGCAGTACTTC.